These 28 T cell receptor beta chains share one sample of origin, sequenced in a study of shared clonotypes between healthy human individuals. Cells designated naive CD8 were CD45RO-negative and were positively selected for CCR7, with terminally differentiated effector memory CD45RA+ cells excluded. Sequencing was performed with immunoSEQ multiplex PCR; in TCRdb, only in-frame clones are kept and a portion is missing. The sample lists under 850,000 clones; around 92% were seen once. Sequencing was done on a sample of naive CD8+ T cells sorted from blood. All receptors come from a man aged 25 to 40 in good health.

The chain combines TRBV15 with TRBJ2-1; 9 bases are a match to TRBD1. J gave up 2 bases and V 5 bases, and 7 bases lay outside the gene matches. There are 16 residues in the CDR3. Germline V gene lookup returns CDR1 LNHNV and CDR2 YYDKDF (reference sequence). CDR3 nucleotides: TGTGCCACCAGCGTAGGACGACAGGGGGCCTACAATGAGCAGTTCTTC. Translation gives CATSVGRQGAYNEQFF.

The rearrangement uses TRBV10-3 and TRBJ2-1, with 10 bases fitting TRBD2. After removal of 6 bases from V and 5 bases from J, the junction contained 7 bases not matched to a gene. CDR3 size: 15 residues. Germline V gene lookup returns CDR1 ENHRY and CDR2 SYGVKD. The CDR3 DNA reads as TGTGCCATCAGAGCAGCTAGCGGGAGAGACAATGAGCAGTTCTTC. It encodes CAIRAASGRDNEQFF.

This clone has a handful of counts. This chain uses TRBV4-1 with TRBJ2-2; 12 positions match TRBD2. V lost 1 base, J lost 5 bases, and 2 bases stayed unmatched. This CDR3 contains 16 residues. The germline V gene has CDR1 MGHRA and CDR2 YSYEKL. The CDR3 sequence: CASSQGGLAGTGELFF. DNA of the CDR3: TGCGCCAGCAGCCAAGGGGGACTAGCGGGTACCGGGGAGCTGTTTTTT.

CDR3 nucleotide sequence: TGTGCCAGCAGCCGCAGACTAGCGGGAGACCGCACAGATACGCAGTATTTT. This sequence encodes CASSRRLAGDRTDTQYF. V gene TRBV4-2 combines with J gene TRBJ2-3; 12 nucleotides agree with TRBD2. Germline V gene data show CDR1 as LGHNA and CDR2 as YNFKEQ. The CDR3 has 17 residues. Unmatched junction bases numbered 6, after V lost 4 bases and J lost 1 base.

In nucleotides, the CDR3 is TGTGCCAGCAGTTTAAACCGGGGGGGGACTGGGGACACTGAAGCTTTCTTT. This encodes CASSLNRGGTGDTEAFF. The rearrangement uses TRBV28 and TRBJ1-1; TRBD1 might be the D (5 bases). The CDR3 is made up of 17 amino acids. The germline V gene encodes CDR1 MDHEN and CDR2 SYDVKM. V lost 2 bases and J 3 bases, leaving 19 bases between the germline ends.

V gene TRBV11-2 combines with J gene TRBJ2-1, with 9 bases fitting TRBD2. Germline V lookup: CDR1 SGHAT, CDR2 FQNNGV. V trimming: 5 bases; J trimming: 0 bases; junction bases outside the gene matches: 2. There are 15 residues in the CDR3. The CDR3 protein is CASSQLAGSYNEQFF. The CDR3 DNA reads as TGTGCCAGCAGCCAACTAGCGGGCTCCTACAATGAGCAGTTCTTC.

The chain recombines TRBV27 with TRBJ2-7; TRBD2 matches at 7 bases. With V trimmed by 5 bases and J by 3 bases, 4 bases remained unmatched. Germline V gene lookup returns CDR1 MNHEY and CDR2 SMNVEV (reference sequence). The CDR3 is 13 residues long. CDR3 sequence reads: CASSLGLRYEQYF. For the CDR3, the DNA is TGTGCCAGCAGTCTGGGACTACGCTACGAGCAGTACTTC.

Notes on this clone: The same CDR3 can be traced to other DNA sequences in this sample. V and J are TRBV7-9 and TRBJ2-7; TRBD2 agrees at 7 bases. Germline V gives CDR1 SEHNR, CDR2 FQNEAQ (reference sequence). The CDR3 is made up of 14 amino acids. V was pared by 0 bases and J by 4 bases, with 3 bases of the junction left unmatched. The CDR3 nucleotides are TGTGCCAGCAGCTTAGCGGGAGGGTCGTACGAGCAGTACTTC. Its translation: CASSLAGGSYEQYF.

The V call is TRBV5-4, the J call TRBJ1-2, with 7 positions matching TRBD1. The CDR3 extends over 16 amino acids. The junction had 10 bases not matched to a gene; V was cut back by 5 bases and J by 0 bases. Per germline, CDR1 SGHNT and CDR2 YYREEE (reference sequence). CDR3 loop: CASRRQGDPTNYGYTF. The CDR3 nucleotides are TGTGCCAGCAGGAGACAGGGTGACCCCACTAACTATGGCTACACCTTC.

The rearrangement links TRBV11-2 to TRBJ2-7, with TRBD2 as a possible D gene (6 bases). The CDR3 has 16 amino acids. Germline CDR1 SGHAT, CDR2 FQNNGV. V was trimmed by 0 bases and J by 0 bases, leaving 12 bases between them. The CDR3 protein is CASSLDLGLRSYEQYF. The CDR3 DNA follows: TGTGCCAGCAGCTTAGATTTGGGACTTCGCTCCTACGAGCAGTACTTC.

This chain uses TRBV4-1 with TRBJ2-7, with 8 bases fitting TRBD1. V lost 0 bases to trimming and J lost 4 bases; unmatched junction nucleotides: 5. Germline CDR1 MGHRA, CDR2 YSYEKL. This CDR3 spans 15 amino acids. The CDR3 spells CASSQDAGGGYEQYF. In DNA, the CDR3 is TGCGCCAGCAGCCAAGACGCAGGGGGCGGTTACGAGCAGTACTTC.

The chain carries TRBV5-4 and TRBJ2-7, with 8 bases lining up with TRBD2. V lost 4 bases, J lost 9 bases, and 9 bases stayed unmatched. Germline V lookup: CDR1 SGHNT, CDR2 YYREEE (reference sequence). The CDR3 length is 13 residues. The CDR3 region has the DNA TGTGCCAGCAGCCCGTCAGCGGGAGACACGCAGTACTTC. This encodes CASSPSAGDTQYF.

The genes are TRBV19 and TRBJ2-7; 11 positions match TRBD2. V trimming: 10 bases; J trimming: 7 bases; junction bases outside the gene matches: 9. CDR1 and CDR2 from the germline V gene are LNHDA and SQIVND (reference sequence). There are 13 residues in the CDR3. The DNA for the CDR3 is TGTGCCAACCTACTAGCGGGAGAGGGAGAGCAGTACTTC. Translation gives CANLLAGEGEQYF.

This chain links TRBV7-9 with TRBJ2-7; 9 bases map to TRBD1. The V gene end was trimmed by 2 bases and the J gene end by 4 bases; junction bases not matched to a gene: 6. Germline V gene data show CDR1 as SEHNR and CDR2 as FQNEAQ (reference sequence). CDR3 length equals 15 residues. The CDR3 is CASSLPGQGIYEQYF. In DNA form, the CDR3 reads TGTGCCAGCAGCTTACCGGGACAGGGTATTTACGAGCAGTACTTC.

The rearrangement links TRBV7-6 to TRBJ2-1; no firm D call. Germline loops: CDR1 SGHVS, CDR2 FNYEAQ. V lost 1 base, J lost 9 bases, and 10 bases lay in between. The CDR3 length is 13 residues. This chain's CDR3 is CASSLEPESEQFF. CDR3 bases: TGTGCCAGCAGCTTAGAACCTGAATCTGAGCAGTTCTTC. The entire variable domain, with the rest obtained from reference TRBV7-6 and TRBJ2-1, is as follows: GAGVSQSPRYKVTKRGQDVALRCDPISGHVSLYWYRQALGQGPEFLTYFNYEAQQDKSGLPNDRFSAERPEGSISTLTIQRTEQRDSAMYRCASSLEPESEQFFGPGTRLTVL.

The chain carries TRBV30 and TRBJ2-3, with D tentatively TRBD2 (6 bases). There are 15 residues in the CDR3. Germline-derived CDR1 and CDR2 are GTSNPN and SVGIG (reference sequence). V was cut by 5 bases and J by 2 bases, with 17 bases left in between. Here the CDR3 DNA reads TGTGCCTGGGCCCCCTGGGCGGGGTCCACAGATACGCAGTATTTT. It codes for CAWAPWAGSTDTQYF.

The chain has TRBV29-1 and TRBJ2-3, with 7 bases matching TRBD1. Trimming took 0 bases from V and 2 from J; bases not matched to a gene: 2. The germline CDR1 and CDR2 sequences are SQVTM and ANQGSEA. The length of the CDR3 is 14 residues. The CDR3: CSVEDTGATDTQYF. DNA of the CDR3: TGCAGCGTTGAAGATACAGGGGCCACAGATACGCAGTATTTT.

The rearrangement joins TRBV28 to TRBJ2-7, with D unclear. V lost 3 bases and J lost 4, with 13 bases in between. Germline CDR1 and CDR2: MDHEN and SYDVKM. The CDR3 has 14 amino acids. CDR3 coding DNA: TGTGCCAGCAGTTTGCCAGGCTTAGAATACGAGCAGTACTTC. This encodes CASSLPGLEYEQYF.

CDR3 region: CASSPGTHFAEKSYEQYF. The DNA for the CDR3 is TGTGCCAGCAGCCCCGGGACGCATTTTGCGGAGAAATCCTACGAGCAGTACTTC. The chain has TRBV5-4 and TRBJ2-7, with D perhaps matching TRBD1 or TRBD2 (5 bases each). This CDR3 is built from 18 residues. V was pared by 4 bases and J by 1 base, with 24 bases between. Germline values: CDR1 SGHNT, CDR2 YYREEE (reference sequence).

The chain employs TRBV19 and TRBJ2-1; D not certain. Trimming removed 3 bases at V and 10 bases at J, with 7 bases between. CDR1 LNHDA and CDR2 SQIVND come from the germline V gene (reference sequence). CDR3 size: 11 residues. CDR3 residues: CASSIGREQFF. CDR3 bases: TGTGCCAGTAGTATTGGGCGGGAGCAGTTCTTC.

The gene calls are TRBV27 and TRBJ2-1, with D possibly TRBD2 on 6 matching bases. Per the germline V gene, CDR1 is MNHEY and CDR2 is SMNVEV (reference sequence). The ends were cut back, 7 bases at V and 1 base at J, with 20 bases in the middle. This CDR3 is 17 amino acids long. CDR3 loop: CASMLTASVNSYNEQFF. In DNA form, the CDR3 reads TGTGCCAGCATGCTTACAGCTAGCGTCAATTCCTACAATGAGCAGTTCTTC.

As regards this clone: A much more abundant neighbour one base away suggests this may be a read error. The V and J genes are TRBV7-2 and TRBJ2-7; D is possibly TRBD2 (5 bases). There are 12 residues in the CDR3. The germline V gene encodes CDR1 SGHTA and CDR2 FQGNSA. V was cut by 4 bases and J by 3 bases, with 7 bases left in between. CDR3 in amino acids: CASSSLDYEQYF. The CDR3 coding sequence is TGTGCCAGCAGCTCACTAGACTACGAGCAGTACTTC.

The gene calls are TRBV11-2 and TRBJ2-3; 9 nucleotides align to TRBD1. The V segment lost 5 bases and the J segment 5 bases; nucleotides outside the gene matches: 11. Germline CDR1 and CDR2: SGHAT and FQNNGV. The CDR3 is 16 amino acids. Here the CDR3 DNA reads TGTGCCAGCAGCATTCCGGGACAGGGATTAGTAGATACGCAGTATTTT. As protein: CASSIPGQGLVDTQYF.

This rearrangement joins TRBV7-9 to TRBJ1-4; a weak D match, TRBD1 (5 bases). Germline CDR1 and CDR2: SEHNR and FQNEAQ (reference sequence). CDR3 length: 14 residues. V was pared by 6 bases and J by 11 bases, with 19 bases between. The CDR3 sequence is CASSSGTRRWKLFF. DNA for the CDR3: TGTGCCAGCAGTTCCGGGACCCGAAGGTGGAAACTGTTTTTT.

The chain recombines TRBV2 with TRBJ1-4, with TRBD1 as a possible D gene (5 bases). The CDR3 runs to 15 residues. CDR1 and CDR2 (germline): SNHLY, FYNNEI. V was cut by 4 bases and J by 0 bases, with 9 bases left in between. CDR3 sequence: CASSGDGATNEKLFF. CDR3 nucleotides: TGTGCCAGCAGTGGGGACGGAGCAACTAATGAAAAACTGTTTTTT.

V usage is TRBV2 and J usage is TRBJ1-5; D is uncertain. This CDR3 is built from 17 residues. Germline V gene sequence: CDR1 SNHLY, CDR2 FYNNEI. With 0 bases removed from V and 4 bases from J, the gap between germline ends came to 16 bases. The CDR3 DNA reads TGTGCCAGCAGTGAAGCCCATCGTCGGGAAAAGAATCAGCCCCAGCATTTT. It specifies CASSEAHRREKNQPQHF. Complete variable domain (other parts from reference TRBV2 and TRBJ1-5): EPEVTQTPSHQVTQMGQEVILRCVPISNHLYFYWYRQILGQKVEFLVSFYNNEISEKSEIFDDQFSVERPDGSNFTLKIRSTKLEDSAMYFCASSEAHRREKNQPQHFGDGTRLSIL.

This clone was counted a single time. The rearrangement links TRBV7-7 to TRBJ2-5; 10 bases match TRBD2. The CDR3 consists of 16 residues. Germline CDR1 SSHAT, CDR2 FNYEAQ (reference sequence). Trimming removed 2 bases from V and 5 bases from J; junction bases left unmatched: 8. The DNA of the CDR3 is TGTGCCAGCAGCTTAAGTTCTAGCGGGAGTTTTGAGACCCAGTACTTC. As protein: CASSLSSSGSFETQYF.

The V call is TRBV11-2, the J call TRBJ2-3, with D unresolved. Trimming pared 1 base from V and 1 base from J, leaving 12 bases between. From germline, CDR1 is SGHAT and CDR2 FQNNGV. The CDR3 is 16 amino acids. CDR3 DNA sequence: TGTGCCAGCAGCTTAGTGGGTACGGAAGGCACAGATACGCAGTATTTT. As protein: CASSLVGTEGTDTQYF.